A single sample gave rise to the 9 T cell receptor beta chains below, sequenced in a study of blood T cell repertoires in COVID-19. Generated by immunoSEQ multiplex PCR, the TCRdb table keeps only in-frame clones and is missing some. This table holds some 390,000 clones, around nine tenths found once. Sequenced: PBMCs or T cells enriched from blood (not recorded which). Receptors originate from a woman in her 30s who had recovered from COVID-19.

As for this clone: Other DNA sequences in the sample encode the same CDR3. CDR3 DNA: TGCGCCAGCAGCTCGGGACAGGGCTATGGCTACACCTTC. Translated: CASSSGQGYGYTF. This rearrangement joins TRBV5-1 to TRBJ1-2; the match to TRBD1 covers 9 bases. The germline CDR1 and CDR2 sequences are SGHRS and YFSETQ. This CDR3 comprises 13 residues. V was pared by 3 bases and J by 4 bases, with 1 base of the junction left unmatched.

The genes are TRBV7-9 and TRBJ1-1; D might be TRBD1 (5 bases). The CDR3 loop spans 18 amino acids. V shed 3 bases and J shed 1 base, with 21 bases lying between them. Germline values: CDR1 SEHNR, CDR2 FQNEAQ (reference sequence). The CDR3 region is CASSFYAGGSFWNTEAFF. In DNA form, the CDR3 reads TGTGCCAGCAGCTTTTATGCTGGGGGGTCCTTCTGGAACACTGAAGCTTTCTTT.

This clone came up once. This chain uses TRBV7-9 with TRBJ2-5, with 8 bases lining up with TRBD2. Germline lookup yields CDR1 SEHNR and CDR2 FQNEAQ (reference sequence). Trimming cost V 5 bases and J 2 bases; bases outside gene matches: 13. The CDR3 runs to 17 residues. Here the CDR3 reads CASSHSEEVAGQETQYF. The DNA of the CDR3 is TGTGCCAGCAGCCATAGCGAGGAGGTAGCGGGACAAGAGACCCAGTACTTC.

The gene calls are TRBV4-1 and TRBJ1-1, with D uncertain. Between the trimmed V and J ends, which lost 0 bases and 4 bases, there was a span of 6 bases. CDR3 size: 13 residues. The V gene's germline CDR1 is MGHRA and CDR2 YSYEKL. CDR3 residues: CASSQEAGTEAFF. The CDR3 bases are TGCGCCAGCAGCCAAGAGGCAGGCACTGAAGCTTTCTTT.

This rearrangement joins TRBV7-6 to TRBJ2-2; D call uncertain. From germline, CDR1 is SGHVS and CDR2 FNYEAQ. V gave up 5 bases and J gave up 0 bases, with 7 bases separating them. CDR3 length equals 14 residues. CDR3 nucleotide sequence: TGTGCCAGCAGCACAAGCGCGAACACCGGGGAGCTGTTTTTT. It specifies CASSTSANTGELFF.

V is TRBV28 and J is TRBJ1-4; D not certain. The germline V and J ends were trimmed by 7 bases and 4 bases, with 10 bases remaining between them. The CDR3 consists of 13 residues. Germline V gives CDR1 MDHEN, CDR2 SYDVKM. The CDR3 nucleotides are TGTGCCAGCAATTCCCAGAATAATGAAAAACTGTTTTTT. Translated, it gives CASNSQNNEKLFF.

The chain recombines TRBV15 with TRBJ1-5, with no clear D. V lost 1 base to trimming and J lost 4 bases, with 8 bases between them. CDR1 is LNHNV, CDR2 YYDKDF, per germline (reference sequence). The CDR3 is made up of 14 amino acids. The CDR3 spells CATSRGGTNQPQHF. The CDR3, as DNA: TGTGCCACCAGCAGAGGCGGCACGAATCAGCCCCAGCATTTT.

This clone was seen more than once but under ten times. CDR3 sequence reads: CASSRVDRDYGYTF. The CDR3 DNA is TGTGCCAGCAGTAGGGTGGACAGGGACTATGGCTACACCTTC. The chain combines TRBV7-9 with TRBJ1-2; 8 nucleotides align to TRBD1. This CDR3 spans 14 amino acids. V was pared by 6 bases and J by 3 bases, with 6 bases of the junction left unmatched. Germline loops: CDR1 SEHNR, CDR2 FQNEAQ (reference sequence).

J is TRBJ2-1 and V is TRBV2, with TRBD2 as a possible D gene (6 bases). Trimming stripped 6 bases from V and 10 bases from J, with 19 bases between. Germline values: CDR1 SNHLY, CDR2 FYNNEI. The CDR3 is 14 amino acids. The CDR3 sequence is CASREAGRSWEQFF. In DNA, the CDR3 is TGTGCCAGCAGGGAGGCGGGAAGAAGCTGGGAGCAGTTCTTC.